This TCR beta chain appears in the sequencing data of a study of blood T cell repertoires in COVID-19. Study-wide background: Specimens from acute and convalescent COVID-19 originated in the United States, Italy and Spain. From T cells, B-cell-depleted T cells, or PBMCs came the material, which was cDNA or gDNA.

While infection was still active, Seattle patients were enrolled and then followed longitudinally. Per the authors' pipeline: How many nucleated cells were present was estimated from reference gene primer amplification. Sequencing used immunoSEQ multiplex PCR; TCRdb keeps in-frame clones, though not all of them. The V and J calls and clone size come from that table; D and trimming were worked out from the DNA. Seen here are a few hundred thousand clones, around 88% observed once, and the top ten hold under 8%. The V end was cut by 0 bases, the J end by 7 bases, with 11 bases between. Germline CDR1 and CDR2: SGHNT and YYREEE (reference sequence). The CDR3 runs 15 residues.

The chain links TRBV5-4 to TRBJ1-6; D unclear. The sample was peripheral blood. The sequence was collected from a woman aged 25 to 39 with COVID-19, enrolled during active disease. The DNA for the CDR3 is TGTGCCAGCAGCTTGGGGGGAGACGGGAATTCACCCCTCCACTTT. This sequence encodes CASSLGGDGNSPLHF.